Listed here are 20 T cell receptor beta chains from one sample, sequenced in a study of T cell responses to AZD1222 COVID-19 vaccine. Profiling relied on immunoSEQ multiplex PCR, and the TCRdb table lists in-frame clones only, not all of them. The sample shows 110,000 to 150,000 clones, 93% of them seen only once. Sequencing was performed on peripheral blood, taken on day 0 of AZD1222 vaccination. These receptor sequences come from an adult in good health.

The CDR3, as DNA: TGTGCCAGCAGTTACTCTCCATCCAAGGGTCAGCCCCAGCATTTT. This sequence encodes CASSYSPSKGQPQHF. The J gene is TRBJ1-5, the V gene TRBV6-6; D uncertain. The CDR3 spans 15 residues. V lost 0 bases, J lost 6 bases, and 12 bases lay in between. Germline V lookup: CDR1 MNHNY, CDR2 SVGAGI (reference sequence).

The chain carries TRBV2 and TRBJ2-6; TRBD1 agrees at 7 bases. Trimming removed 7 bases from V and 2 bases from J; junction bases left unmatched: 8. Germline CDR1 and CDR2: SNHLY and FYNNEI. This CDR3 region has 16 residues. Here the CDR3 reads CASMRVGGAGANVLTF. The CDR3 bases are TGTGCCAGCATGAGGGTAGGGGGCGCTGGGGCCAACGTCCTGACTTTC.

The chain recombines TRBV2 with TRBJ1-2; D is unclear. The CDR3 contains 14 residues. Per germline, CDR1 SNHLY and CDR2 FYNNEI. Deletions cut 3 bases from V and 4 bases from J, with 12 bases between. The CDR3 region has the DNA TGTGCCAGCAGTGAGAACTCGGGCGGCTATGGCTACACCTTC. Protein sequence: CASSENSGGYGYTF.

The chain joins TRBV9 to TRBJ2-4, with a weak D call TRBD2 (5 bases). Trimming shortened V by 3 bases and J by 7 bases, and 11 bases separated the two germline ends. The germline V gene encodes CDR1 SGDLS and CDR2 YYNGEE. This CDR3 is 13 amino acids long. This chain's CDR3 is CASSGGAGNIQYF. CDR3 bases: TGTGCCAGCAGCGGGGGAGCCGGGAACATTCAGTACTTC. Drawing the rest from reference TRBV9 and TRBJ2-4, the complete variable domain is DSGVTQTPKHLITATGQRVTLRCSPRSGDLSVYWYQQSLDQGLQFLIQYYNGEERAKGNILERFSAQQFPDLHSELNLSSLELGDSALYFCASSGGAGNIQYFGAGTRLSVL.

The chain joins TRBV30 to TRBJ2-1, with TRBD1 matching over 7 bases. CDR3 size: 15 residues. V was clipped by 0 bases and J by 2 bases; unmatched bases: 4. Germline assignment: CDR1 GTSNPN and CDR2 SVGIG (reference sequence). This chain's CDR3 is CAWSVQGPPYNEQFF. CDR3 DNA sequence: TGTGCCTGGAGTGTACAGGGGCCCCCCTACAATGAGCAGTTCTTC. The variable domain in full, with the rest retrieved from reference TRBV30 and TRBJ2-1, is SQTIHQWPATLVQPVGSPLSLECTVEGTSNPNLYWYRQAAGRGLQLLFYSVGIGQISSEVPQNLSASRPQDRQFILSSKKLLLSDSGFYLCAWSVQGPPYNEQFFGPGTRLTVL.

The rearrangement links TRBV5-1 to TRBJ2-3; the match to TRBD2 covers 13 bases. Looked up from germline, CDR1 is SGHRS and CDR2 is YFSETQ. The J segment lost 2 bases and the V segment lost 5 bases, leaving 5 bases of the junction unmatched. The length of the CDR3 is 16 residues. CDR3 region: CASSPGLAGATDTQYF. The CDR3 DNA is TGCGCCAGCAGTCCCGGACTAGCGGGGGCCACAGATACGCAGTATTTT.

This chain links TRBV5-1 with TRBJ1-1; D is uncertain. This CDR3 comprises 13 residues. Trimming pared 1 base from V and 2 bases from J, leaving 6 bases between. Germline CDR1 reads SGHRS; CDR2 reads YFSETQ. The CDR3 DNA follows: TGCGCCAGCAGCTTGAGTCTTAACACTGAAGCTTTCTTT. Translation: CASSLSLNTEAFF.

The genes are TRBV27 and TRBJ2-1, with TRBD2 identical over 7 bases. CDR1 and CDR2 from the germline V gene are MNHEY and SMNVEV (reference sequence). The CDR3 totals 15 residues. V was clipped by 2 bases and J by 5 bases; unmatched bases: 6. This CDR3 is CASSLVARGDNEQFF. The CDR3 DNA reads TGTGCCAGCAGTTTAGTTGCTCGGGGGGACAATGAGCAGTTCTTC.

The chain is built from TRBV28 and TRBJ2-6; 13 nucleotides line up with TRBD2. The ends lost 3 bases at V and 1 base at J; junction bases unmatched: 9. Germline CDR1 reads MDHEN; CDR2 reads SYDVKM. There are 20 residues in the CDR3. CDR3 amino acids: CASSFPLKTSGGSGANVLTF. The CDR3 region has the DNA TGTGCCAGCAGTTTTCCTCTTAAGACTAGCGGGGGGTCTGGGGCCAACGTCCTGACTTTC.

The V call is TRBV28, the J call TRBJ1-5, with D uncertain. The germline gives CDR1 MDHEN, CDR2 SYDVKM. This CDR3 has 13 residues. Trimming cost V 6 bases and J 6 bases, with 12 bases left between them. The CDR3 protein is CASSGHAIQPQHF. In DNA form, the CDR3 reads TGTGCCAGCAGCGGCCACGCTATTCAGCCCCAGCATTTT.

The V and J genes are TRBV18 and TRBJ1-2; D remains unclear. V lost 3 bases and J lost 6, with 14 bases in between. Germline CDR1 is KGHSH and CDR2 is LQKENI. The CDR3 contains 14 residues. The CDR3 DNA follows: TGTGCCAGCTCACCGCCGGCAGCTAGTGATGGCTACACCTTC. It codes for CASSPPAASDGYTF. Looking up the rest from reference TRBV18 and TRBJ1-2 gives the full variable domain: NAGVMQNPRHLVRRRGQEARLRCSPMKGHSHVYWYRQLPEEGLKFMVYLQKENIIDESGMPKERFSAEFPKEGPSILRIQQVVRGDSAAYFCASSPPAASDGYTFGSGTRLTVV.

The chain joins TRBV9 to TRBJ2-5; D tentatively fits TRBD1 or TRBD2 (5 bases each). V was pared by 4 bases and J by 5 bases, with 9 bases between. The CDR3 extends over 12 amino acids. Germline V gene sequence: CDR1 SGDLS, CDR2 YYNGEE. CDR3: CASSLEGETQYF. Written as DNA, the CDR3 is TGTGCCAGCAGCCTAGAGGGGGAGACCCAGTACTTC.

This chain connects TRBV6-5 to TRBJ1-2; D is unresolved. V lost 0 bases to trimming and J lost 4 bases, with 12 bases between them. This CDR3 contains 15 residues. Germline CDR1 is MNHEY and CDR2 is SVGAGI. Here the CDR3 reads CASSYSVGIRYGYTF. The CDR3 region has the DNA TGTGCCAGCAGTTACTCGGTGGGCATTCGCTATGGCTACACCTTC.

To note about this clone: Distinct nucleotide sequences in the sample also encode this CDR3. The chain is built from TRBV12-3 or TRBV12-4 and TRBJ2-3; D is unresolved. V was trimmed by 3 bases and J by 4 bases, leaving 5 bases between them. The CDR3 totals 12 residues. The CDR3 bases are TGTGCCAGCAGTTTCCGGCCAGATACGCAGTATTTT. Translating gives CASSFRPDTQYF.

This clone was recorded only once. The chain joins TRBV21-1 to TRBJ1-5; the table assigns TRBD1, which was not confirmed against the DNA. TRBV21-1 is a pseudogene locus. The CDR3 sequence is 17 residues long. In DNA form, the CDR3 reads TGTGCCAGCAGCCCGACCCCAGGGGTTAATCGCAATCAGCCCCAGCATTTT. Translating gives CASSPTPGVNRNQPQHF.

This clone was picked up one time. The rearrangement joins TRBV4-1 to TRBJ1-5; D may be TRBD1 (6 bases). V was pared by 4 bases and J by 4 bases, with 14 bases between. The CDR3 consists of 15 residues. Germline-derived CDR1 and CDR2 are MGHRA and YSYEKL. Here the CDR3 reads CASSRLGQINQPQHF. The CDR3 DNA follows: TGCGCCAGCAGCCGTTTAGGACAGATTAATCAGCCCCAGCATTTT.

The CDR3, as DNA: TGTGCCAGCAGCCCCCAGGGGGCTCTGGAGCAGTACTTC. Its translation is CASSPQGALEQYF. This chain links TRBV12-3 or TRBV12-4 with TRBJ2-7; 8 nucleotides align to TRBD1. The CDR3 is 13 amino acids. J was trimmed by 7 bases and V by 6 bases; bases with no gene match: 8.

The CDR3 here is CASSYSGGREHIQYF. The CDR3, as DNA: TGTGCCAGCAGTTACAGCGGGGGCCGCGAGCACATTCAGTACTTC. The chain employs TRBV6-5 and TRBJ2-4; 8 bases line up with TRBD2. The CDR3 spans 15 residues. CDR1 is MNHEY, CDR2 SVGAGI, per germline. After removal of 2 bases from V and 8 bases from J, the junction contained 8 bases not matched to a gene.

This clone came up a few times. The rearrangement links TRBV3-1 (or the pseudogene TRBV3-2) to TRBJ1-1, with 9 bases matching TRBD1. V was clipped by 5 bases and J by 5 bases; unmatched bases: 15. This CDR3 region has 17 residues. From germline, CDR1 is LGHDT and CDR2 YNNKEL (reference sequence). The CDR3 region has the DNA TGTGCCAGCAGCACCCACCCGGGACAGGGAACGAAAACTGAAGCTTTCTTT. It encodes CASSTHPGQGTKTEAFF.

V and J are TRBV23-1 and TRBJ2-4; D might be TRBD1 (6 bases). TRBV23-1 carries the ORF label, with uncertain function. Trimming left V 0 bases short and J 5 bases short, with 17 bases between. The CDR3 has 17 residues. The CDR3 DNA follows: TGCGCCAGCAGTCAATCAATAAAGGGGGAGAGGGAAAACATTCAGTACTTC. Its protein product is CASSQSIKGERENIQYF.